This T cell receptor (beta chain) was captured in a study of cytomegalovirus exposure and HLA in healthy donors. The J segment lost 7 bases and the V segment lost 5 bases, leaving 8 bases of the junction unmatched. Germline V gene data show CDR1 as SGHRS and CDR2 as YFSETQ. This CDR3 spans 15 amino acids. In the PCR, 60 Vbeta and 13 Jbeta primers were used. Libraries were prepared by immunoSEQ multiplex PCR; TCRdb keeps only in-frame clonotypes and omits some of them. Of roughly 100,000 clones detected, approximately 71% appear once; the ten largest clones hold 2.5%. Study findings and constraints: Overall, approximately 150 TCR beta chains were annotated as cytomegalovirus-associated. Reported performance of the classifier showed diagnosis of cytomegalovirus status with high specificity and sensitivity. Being productive about 90% or about 30% of the time was typical of most TCR beta V segments in an earlier analysis.

This clone was observed once. Its antigen is as yet unknown. This TCR came from a man aged 40-55 years in good health and CMV-seronegative. The sequencing sample was made of PBMCs. The chain links TRBV5-1 to TRBJ2-1, with 11 bases identical to TRBD2. Here the CDR3 reads CASRGLAGGLNEQFF. In DNA form, the CDR3 reads TGCGCCAGCAGGGGGCTAGCGGGAGGTTTGAATGAGCAGTTCTTC. Combining the CDR3 with reference TRBV5-1 and TRBJ2-1 gives the whole variable domain KAGVTQTPRYLIKTRGQQVTLSCSPISGHRSVSWYQQTPGQGLQFLFEYFSETQRNKGNFPGRFSGRQFSNSRSEMNVSTLELGDSALYLCASRGLAGGLNEQFFGPGTRLTVL.